This T cell receptor (beta chain) was found in a study of blood T cell repertoires in COVID-19. Study context: Acute-phase and convalescent COVID-19 samples originated in the United States, Italy and Spain.

Per the study methods: Amplified reference gene primers provided the basis for estimating nucleated cell counts. Generated by immunoSEQ multiplex PCR, the TCRdb table keeps only in-frame clones and is missing some. V and J calls and clone size follow that table, whereas D and trimming were derived from the DNA. The sample has more than 65,000 clones; approximately 79% are singletons. The V gene end was trimmed by 3 bases and the J gene end by 0 bases; junction bases not matched to a gene: 6. This CDR3 spans 16 amino acids. Looked up from germline, CDR1 is SGHRS and CDR2 is YFSETQ. The sequence was obtained from a woman aged 45-65 years with acute or convalescent COVID-19. This chain joins TRBV5-1 and TRBJ2-3; 8 bases are shared with TRBD2. Material for sequencing was peripheral blood. The CDR3 loop is CASSSLERGSTDTQYF. CDR3 bases: TGCGCCAGCAGCTCCCTAGAGCGGGGGAGCACAGATACGCAGTATTTT.